Listed below are T cell receptor beta chains from one sample, sequenced in a study of T cells after yellow fever vaccination. TCRdb re-called the 5' RACE reads with MiXCR, one entry per CDR3 protein. This table holds about 170,000 distinct CDR3 sequences, about 6% found once. Sequenced material: CD4+ T cells sorted from PBMCs, taken on the day of the first yellow fever vaccination. These TCRs come from a man between 18 and 29 years old who received the YFV17D yellow fever vaccine. CDR3s include the opening cysteine and the closing phenylalanine or tryptophan. Fields, in order: CDR3 length, D gene, V gene, clone size, J gene, CDR3 protein, CDR3 DNA. A D gene is named only where the DNA matches it firmly. Clone sizes are given selectively: once, few, many, or a class where the clone is expanded.

>15|-|TRBV5-1|few|TRBJ2-5
CASSLGSAGDWAQYF
TGCGCCAGCAGCTTGGGATCGGCGGGCGACTGGGCCCAGTACTTC
>14|-|TRBV6-2/TRBV6-3|many|TRBJ1-5
CASSDRDNNQPQHF
TGTGCCAGCAGTGACCGGGACAACAATCAGCCCCAGCATTTT
>17|-|TRBV21-1|many|TRBJ2-5
CASSKTREGQHEETQYF
TGTGCCAGCAGCAAAACCCGCGAGGGACAACACGAAGAGACCCAGTACTTC
>15|TRBD1|TRBV7-9|few|TRBJ1-1
CASSHRQGAFTEAFF
TGTGCCAGCAGCCACCGACAGGGGGCATTCACTGAAGCTTTCTTT
>15|TRBD2|TRBV6-4|few|TRBJ2-3
CASSDSGLAGDTQYF
TGTGCCAGCAGTGACTCAGGTTTAGCGGGAGATACGCAGTATTTT
>18|-|TRBV4-3|many|TRBJ2-4
CASSQEAGSPRFSNIQYF
TGCGCCAGCAGCCAAGAGGCGGGGTCCCCCCGTTTTTCGAACATTCAGTACTTC
>15|-|TRBV7-2|-|TRBJ2-5
CASSSYGTVGETQYF
TGTGCCAGCAGCTCCTACGGGACCGTGGGGGAGACCCAGTACTTC
>14|-|TRBV30|many|TRBJ2-2
CAWSSKARTGELFF
TGTGCCTGGAGTTCGAAGGCGAGGACCGGGGAGCTGTTTTTT
>11|-|TRBV9|-|TRBJ2-2
CASSVAGELFF
TGTGCCAGCAGCGTAGCCGGGGAGCTGTTTTTT
>15|-|TRBV20-1|few|TRBJ2-3
CSARSTALPTDTQYF
TGCAGTGCTAGATCAACCGCCTTACCCACAGATACGCAGTATTTT
>15|TRBD2|TRBV20-1|many|TRBJ2-3
CSAPPGGGGTDTQYF
TGCAGTGCTCCCCCCGGGGGGGGCGGCACAGATACGCAGTATTTT
>16|TRBD2|TRBV20-1|-|TRBJ2-1
CSALSGGLAGDDEQFF
TGCAGTGCATTATCCGGGGGACTAGCGGGGGACGATGAGCAGTTCTTC
>16|-|TRBV3-1|many|TRBJ1-3
CASSQGSGGKGNTIYF
TGTGCCAGCAGCCAAGGTTCGGGGGGCAAGGGAAACACCATATATTTT
>11|TRBD1|TRBV6-6|many|TRBJ1-2
CASSPGQRNTF
TGTGCCAGCAGTCCGGGACAGCGCAACACCTTC
>16|TRBD2|TRBV5-1|few|TRBJ2-5
CASSFTSSGGVETQYF
TGCGCCAGCAGCTTCACGTCTAGCGGGGGGGTTGAGACCCAGTACTTC
>13|TRBD1|TRBV5-4|few|TRBJ2-3
CASKGQGGDTQYF
TGTGCCAGCAAAGGACAGGGAGGAGATACGCAGTATTTT
>13|-|TRBV5-4|-|TRBJ2-2
CASSWKNTGELFF
TGTGCCAGCAGCTGGAAAAATACCGGGGAGCTGTTTTTT
>14|-|TRBV5-1|few|TRBJ2-2
CASSLGEYTGELFF
TGCGCCAGCAGCTTGGGAGAGTACACCGGGGAGCTGTTTTTT
>12|TRBD1|TRBV12-3/TRBV12-4|few|TRBJ1-4
CASSLMAGQVFF
TGTGCCAGCAGTTTAATGGCGGGACAGGTGTTTTTT
>13|-|TRBV29-1|-|TRBJ1-3
CSVALPLANTIYF
TGCAGCGTTGCGTTGCCCCTTGCGAACACCATATATTTT
>16|TRBD1|TRBV7-9|few|TRBJ2-1
CASSPRGQGSYNEQFF
TGTGCCAGCAGCCCACGGGGACAGGGCTCCTACAATGAGCAGTTCTTC
>14|-|TRBV5-1|-|TRBJ2-1
CASSPGAIYNEQFF
TGCGCCAGCAGCCCGGGGGCGATTTACAATGAGCAGTTCTTC
>14|-|TRBV6-8|few|TRBJ2-7
CATPIRGYRNEQYF
TGTGCCACCCCCATCCGGGGTTATAGGAACGAGCAGTACTTC
>13|-|TRBV5-1|many|TRBJ2-7
CASSSPTGTEQYF
TGCGCCAGCAGCTCGCCTACAGGGACCGAGCAGTACTTC
>12|-|TRBV2|-|TRBJ2-7
CASRRLGYEQYF
TGTGCCAGCAGGAGGTTAGGCTACGAGCAGTACTTC
>16|-|TRBV6-5|-|TRBJ2-6
CASSYPLAPGANVLTF
TGTGCCAGCAGTTACCCCCTCGCTCCGGGGGCCAACGTCCTGACTTTC
>15|TRBD2|TRBV7-2|many|TRBJ2-3
CASSRGGSSTDTQYF
TGTGCCAGCAGCCGCGGGGGTTCTAGCACAGATACGCAGTATTTT
>15|-|TRBV15|many|TRBJ2-3
CATSREPGFADTQYF
TGTGCCACCAGCAGAGAGCCAGGGTTCGCAGATACGCAGTATTTT
>15|TRBD2|TRBV5-8|-|TRBJ2-1
CASSSTSVLWNEQFF
TGTGCCAGCAGCTCCACTAGCGTTCTTTGGAATGAGCAGTTCTTC
>14|-|TRBV3-1|many|TRBJ2-3
CASSLGPGGDTQYF
TGTGCCAGCAGCCTTGGCCCCGGGGGAGATACGCAGTATTTT
>16|TRBD1|TRBV28|few|TRBJ1-5
CASSAGTGPSNQPQHF
TGTGCCAGCAGTGCCGGGACAGGGCCTAGCAATCAGCCCCAGCATTTT
>15|-|TRBV12-3/TRBV12-4|many|TRBJ2-1
CASSLERGSILEQFF
TGTGCCAGCAGTTTAGAGAGGGGGTCGATTTTGGAGCAGTTCTTC
>18|TRBD2|TRBV5-4|-|TRBJ2-2
CASSLGTSGAGDTGELFF
TGTGCCAGCAGCTTGGGGACTAGCGGGGCTGGGGACACCGGGGAGCTGTTTTTT
>15|-|TRBV24-1|few|TRBJ1-1
CATSGSGGGNTEAFF
TGTGCCACCAGTGGGTCTGGCGGGGGGAACACTGAAGCTTTCTTT
>13|-|TRBV20-1|few|TRBJ2-3
CSARTGQTDTQYF
TGCAGTGCTAGGACTGGCCAGACAGATACGCAGTATTTT
>13|TRBD1|TRBV7-4|few|TRBJ1-2
CAPKGQPNYGYTF
TGTGCCCCCAAGGGACAGCCTAACTATGGCTACACCTTC
>14|-|TRBV18|-|TRBJ2-7
CASSPRANSPEQYF
TGTGCCAGCTCACCACGGGCTAACAGTCCCGAGCAGTACTTC
>15|-|TRBV5-1|many|TRBJ2-1
CASSSYSSPYNEQFF
TGCGCCAGCTCCTCCTACTCGAGTCCCTACAATGAGCAGTTCTTC
>13|-|TRBV20-1|few|TRBJ2-7
CSAEAGNSYEQYF
TGCAGTGCCGAGGCAGGGAACTCCTACGAGCAGTACTTC
>14|-|TRBV6-5|few|TRBJ1-5
CASSYLFLYQPQHF
TGTGCCAGCAGTTACTTGTTCCTTTATCAGCCCCAGCATTTT
>16|-|TRBV4-3|many|TRBJ1-4
CASSQLRQASNEKLFF
TGCGCCAGCAGCCAACTTCGACAGGCGTCTAATGAAAAACTGTTTTTT
>16|-|TRBV13|-|TRBJ1-6
CASSFRPGLKDSPLHF
TGTGCCAGCAGTTTTCGTCCTGGGCTTAAGGATTCACCCCTCCACTTT
>17|TRBD2|TRBV3-1|many|TRBJ2-2
CASSPGLAQTSTGELFF
TGTGCCAGCAGCCCAGGACTAGCCCAGACAAGCACCGGGGAGCTGTTTTTT
>12|-|TRBV6-5|many|TRBJ1-1
CASIGMDTEAFF
TGTGCCAGCATCGGGATGGACACTGAAGCTTTCTTT
>12|-|TRBV29-1|many|TRBJ2-5
CSVELGSETQYF
TGCAGCGTTGAACTGGGTTCGGAGACCCAGTACTTC
>10|-|TRBV12-3/TRBV12-4|many|TRBJ1-1
CASSRTEAFF
TGTGCCAGCAGCCGTACTGAAGCTTTCTTT
>17|TRBD2|TRBV7-2|-|TRBJ2-1
CASSRRTSGFSYNEQFF
TGTGCCAGCAGCCGAAGGACTAGCGGCTTCTCCTACAATGAGCAGTTCTTC
>11|-|TRBV12-3/TRBV12-4|many|TRBJ2-4
CASSPQGLQYF
TGTGCCAGCAGCCCGCAGGGCCTACAGTACTTC
>14|TRBD2|TRBV20-1|few|TRBJ2-5
CSATTSGGSRAQYF
TGCAGTGCTACGACTAGCGGGGGGAGCAGAGCCCAGTACTTC
>14|-|TRBV6-5|few|TRBJ1-1
CASSYSRANTEAFF
TGTGCCAGCAGTTACTCGAGAGCGAACACTGAAGCTTTCTTT
>16|TRBD2|TRBV7-3|many|TRBJ2-2
CASSLAGGPSTGELFF
TGTGCCAGCAGCTTAGCGGGGGGGCCGAGCACCGGGGAGCTGTTTTTT
>14|-|TRBV28|few|TRBJ2-3
CASTVTPDTDTQYF
TGTGCCAGCACCGTGACGCCAGACACAGATACGCAGTATTTT
>15|-|TRBV19|few|TRBJ1-2
CAKVGEGVLDYGYTF
TGTGCCAAAGTAGGAGAGGGGGTTCTGGACTATGGCTACACCTTC